A single sample gave rise to the 5 T cell receptor beta chains below, sequenced in a study of blood T cell repertoires in COVID-19. TCRdb keeps only in-frame clones here, not all; method: immunoSEQ multiplex PCR. The sample holds around 250,000 clones; about 80% are singletons and the top ten take about 4.2%. The material sequenced was peripheral blood. The source is a man in his fifties or sixties with active or convalescent COVID-19.

The rearrangement joins TRBV12-3 or TRBV12-4 to TRBJ1-2, with D unclear. V lost 2 bases and J lost 5, with 9 bases in between. The CDR3 contains 13 residues. Here the CDR3 DNA reads TGTGCCAGCAGTTTAATAACAGATTATGGCTACACCTTC. This translates into CASSLITDYGYTF.

The V call is TRBV6-5, the J call TRBJ1-2; 8 nucleotides align to TRBD1. The V and J ends lost 2 bases and 4 bases, in that order; junction bases with no gene match: 3. CDR1 and CDR2 (germline): MNHEY, SVGAGI. The CDR3 loop spans 14 amino acids. Written as DNA, the CDR3 is TGTGCCAGCAGTTACCGGGGGACAGGCTATGGCTACACCTTC. This encodes CASSYRGTGYGYTF.

The J gene is TRBJ1-2, the V gene TRBV6-1, with 9 bases matching TRBD1. Losses at the gene ends were 1 base for V and 12 bases for J; bases not matched to a gene: 9. Germline-derived CDR1 and CDR2 are MNHNS and SASEGT. The CDR3 runs 14 residues. CDR3 sequence: CASSEVGRTGENTF. DNA for the CDR3: TGTGCCAGCAGTGAAGTGGGACGGACAGGGGAGAACACCTTC.

The chain couples TRBV4-3 to TRBJ2-3; D not certain. This CDR3 is 14 amino acids long. Germline CDR1 reads LGHNA; CDR2 reads YSLEER. V gave up 0 bases and J gave up 2 bases, with 6 bases separating them. CDR3 coding DNA: TGCGCCAGCAGCCAAGACCCAGTCACAGATACGCAGTATTTT. Its translation: CASSQDPVTDTQYF.

This clone came up once. The V and J genes are TRBV28 and TRBJ1-4; D might be TRBD1 (5 bases). V was pared by 8 bases and J by 0 bases, with 10 bases between. Per germline, CDR1 MDHEN and CDR2 SYDVKM. This CDR3 spans 14 amino acids. The CDR3 DNA follows: TGTGCCAGCCGGACATTTGCAACTAATGAAAAACTGTTTTTT. Its translation is CASRTFATNEKLFF.